This T cell receptor beta chain was recovered during a study of early T cells in non-severe SARS-CoV-2 infection (dated by TCRdb to 2020 to 2022). A note on the overall study: Bulk RNA from unsorted whole blood was used for TCR sequencing, so alpha and beta chains could not be paired.

Including the terminal cysteine and phenylalanine, the CDR3 comprises 14 residues. Only the CDR3 portion is preserved as DNA: 42 bases, with reading frame beginning at the first base. V lost 8 bases and J lost 4 bases, and the count of bases not matched to a germline gene is 9. A remark on this clonotype: What this receptor recognizes is not known. Base qualities are missing; no much larger clone stands one base away.

Overall study results and their limits: Matching against VDJdb was skewed toward anti-spike CD8 responses, likely underestimated virus-specific expansions, and missed private and CD4 specificities.

A case-control design nested within a healthcare worker cohort in London, UK, was used, with weekly nasopharyngeal swab PCR tests and blood sampling performed. Between 23 and 31 March 2020, the week of the UK lockdown, healthcare workers were enrolled and then followed up weekly for as long as 16 weeks. Library preparation used 5' RACE. Reads for this sample came from a NextSeq 500. In the TCR library protocol, unique molecular identifiers were attached to individual cDNA molecules to correct for PCR bias and sequencing error. TCR alpha and beta chains were both sequenced, and the abundances of alpha and beta sequences in each sample were closely correlated with each other. The authors' analysis ran thus. Decombinator V4 was used to annotate TCR sequences for V gene, J gene and CDR3. TCRs were defined as expanded if a significant change between any two time points was detected under a Poisson model with p below 0.0001. Abundances of TCRs were expressed as counts per million after normalisation to the total number of TCRs sequenced in each sample. TRAV1-2 paired with TRAJ12, TRAJ20 or TRAJ33 defined MAIT TCRs, while TRAV10 paired with TRAJ18 defined iNKT TCRs. VDJdb, accessed on 1 November 2021, was searched for TCRs annotated for CMV, EBV and SARS-CoV-2, and TCRs annotated for more than one antigen were excluded. TCRdb redid the processing of the public reads, applying fastp at Q25 and MiXCR, and retained in-frame beta chains. Entries that share a CDR3 protein sequence are merged under the most common genes and DNA. These V and J calls derive from TCRdb rather than the authors' analysis. This sample holds tens of thousands of distinct CDR3 sequences; 8.5% to 10% were observed only once. The ten largest clones add up to about 3.9% of the sample.

This TCR derives from an adult who was a healthcare worker with PCR-confirmed SARS-CoV-2 infection or an uninfected control (not recorded which). The sample was whole blood, taken at baseline. The chain was built from TRBV12-3 or TRBV12-4 and TRBJ2-5; 8 bases in the junction line up with TRBD1. CDR3 region: CASSSRGRIETQYF. The nucleotide sequence reads as follows: TGTGCCAGCTCATCCAGGGGGCGGATAGAGACCCAGTACTTC.